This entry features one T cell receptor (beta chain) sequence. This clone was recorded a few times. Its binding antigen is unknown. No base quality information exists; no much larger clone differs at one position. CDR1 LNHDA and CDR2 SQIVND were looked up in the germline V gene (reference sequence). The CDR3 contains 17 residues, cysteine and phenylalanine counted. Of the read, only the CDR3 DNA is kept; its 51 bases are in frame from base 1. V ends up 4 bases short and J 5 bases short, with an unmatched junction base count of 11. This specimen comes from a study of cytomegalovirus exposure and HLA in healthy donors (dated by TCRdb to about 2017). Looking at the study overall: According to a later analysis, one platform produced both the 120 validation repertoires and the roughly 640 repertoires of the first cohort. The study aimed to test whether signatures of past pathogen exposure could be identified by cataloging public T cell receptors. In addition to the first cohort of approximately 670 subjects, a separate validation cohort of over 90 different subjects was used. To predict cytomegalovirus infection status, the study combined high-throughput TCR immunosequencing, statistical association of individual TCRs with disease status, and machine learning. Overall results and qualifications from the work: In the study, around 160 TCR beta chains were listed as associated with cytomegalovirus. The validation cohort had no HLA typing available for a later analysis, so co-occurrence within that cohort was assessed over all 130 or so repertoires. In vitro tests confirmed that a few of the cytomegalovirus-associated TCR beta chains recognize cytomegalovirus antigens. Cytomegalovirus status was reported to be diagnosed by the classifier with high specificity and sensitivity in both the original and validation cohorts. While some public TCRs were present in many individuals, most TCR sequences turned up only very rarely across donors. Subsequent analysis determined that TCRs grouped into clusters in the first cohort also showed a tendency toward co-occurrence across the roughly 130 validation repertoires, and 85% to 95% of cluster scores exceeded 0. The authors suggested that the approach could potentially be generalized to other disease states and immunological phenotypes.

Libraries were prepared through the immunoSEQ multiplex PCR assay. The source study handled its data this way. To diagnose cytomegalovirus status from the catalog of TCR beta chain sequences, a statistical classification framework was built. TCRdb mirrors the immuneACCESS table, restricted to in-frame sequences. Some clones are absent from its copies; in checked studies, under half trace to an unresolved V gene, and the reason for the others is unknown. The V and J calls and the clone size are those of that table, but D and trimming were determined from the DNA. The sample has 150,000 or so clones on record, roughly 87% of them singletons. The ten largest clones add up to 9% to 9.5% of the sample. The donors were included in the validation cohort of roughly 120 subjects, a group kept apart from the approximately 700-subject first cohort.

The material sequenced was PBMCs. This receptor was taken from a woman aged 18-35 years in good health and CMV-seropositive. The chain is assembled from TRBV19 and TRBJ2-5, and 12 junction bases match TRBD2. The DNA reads TGTGCCAGTAGTACGGCTAGCGGGGGGGCCTTACGGGAGACCCAGTACTTC. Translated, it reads CASSTASGGALRETQYF.